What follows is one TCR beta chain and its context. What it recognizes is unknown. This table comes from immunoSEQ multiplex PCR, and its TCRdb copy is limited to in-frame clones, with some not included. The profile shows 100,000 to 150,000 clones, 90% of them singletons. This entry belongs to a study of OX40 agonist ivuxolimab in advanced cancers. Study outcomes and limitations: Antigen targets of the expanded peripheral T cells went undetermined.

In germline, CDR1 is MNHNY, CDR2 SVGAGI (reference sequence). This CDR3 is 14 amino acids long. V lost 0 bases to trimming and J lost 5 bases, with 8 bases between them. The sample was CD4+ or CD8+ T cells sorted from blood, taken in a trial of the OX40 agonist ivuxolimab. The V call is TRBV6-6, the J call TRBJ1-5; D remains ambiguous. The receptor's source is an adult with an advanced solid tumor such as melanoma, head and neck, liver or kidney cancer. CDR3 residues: CASSYSRSDQPQHF. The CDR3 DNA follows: TGTGCCAGCAGTTACTCGAGGTCGGATCAGCCCCAGCATTTT.